The 16 T cell receptor beta chains below all came from one sample that was sequenced in a study of cytotoxic CD8 clonotypes in ibrutinib-treated CLL. The method was immunoSEQ multiplex PCR; TCRdb's version includes in-frame clones alone and lacks a portion of them. The data contain around 150,000 clones, roughly four fifths of them singletons. The source was PBMCs, collected after 12 months of ibrutinib treatment. The receptor set was obtained from a human donor with chronic lymphocytic leukemia.

The chain has TRBV6-1 and TRBJ2-3; D gene ambiguous. Germline values: CDR1 MNHNS, CDR2 SASEGT. V dropped 0 bases and J dropped 1 base, with 11 bases sitting between them. The length of the CDR3 is 16 residues. The CDR3 nucleotides are TGTGCCAGCAGTGAAGCTGTGACATTTGGCACAGATACGCAGTATTTT. It encodes CASSEAVTFGTDTQYF.

The rearrangement joins TRBV10-3 to TRBJ2-5; 9 nucleotides match TRBD2. The CDR3 length is 13 residues. Per the germline V gene, CDR1 is ENHRY and CDR2 is SYGVKD. Trimming cost V 4 bases and J 3 bases; bases outside gene matches: 0. CDR3 sequence reads: CAISGLAEETQYF. CDR3 sequence (DNA): TGTGCCATCAGTGGACTAGCGGAAGAGACCCAGTACTTC.

This clone came up a few times. This chain connects TRBV7-9 to TRBJ2-5; 13 bases align to TRBD2. Trimming took 8 bases from V and 5 from J; bases not matched to a gene: 17. Per the germline V gene, CDR1 is SEHNR and CDR2 is FQNEAQ (reference sequence). This CDR3 comprises 18 residues. The CDR3 region is CASFGRLAGGPSRETQYF. DNA of the CDR3: TGTGCCAGCTTCGGAAGACTAGCGGGGGGCCCGTCCCGGGAGACCCAGTACTTC.

This chain uses TRBV5-4 with TRBJ2-3; 11 bases agree with TRBD1. The germline CDR1 and CDR2 sequences are SGHNT and YYREEE (reference sequence). The CDR3 totals 15 residues. V shed 1 base and J 7 bases; nucleotides not matched to a gene: 5. The CDR3 region is CASSLPGQGANTQYF. The CDR3, as DNA: TGTGCCAGCAGCTTGCCCGGACAGGGGGCAAATACGCAGTATTTT.

This rearrangement joins TRBV29-1 to TRBJ1-2; D perhaps matches TRBD1 (6 bases). Germline assignment: CDR1 SQVTM and CDR2 ANQGSEA. Trimming took 1 base from V and 2 from J, leaving 14 bases between them. This CDR3 comprises 15 residues. The CDR3 region is CSVEGRGSTNYGYTF. DNA for the CDR3: TGCAGCGTTGAAGGAAGGGGGTCGACCAACTATGGCTACACCTTC.

This clone was observed once. V and J are TRBV5-1 and TRBJ1-6; D gene unclear. The CDR3 is 15 amino acids. The germline CDR1 and CDR2 sequences are SGHRS and YFSETQ. V gave up 3 bases and J gave up 8 bases, with 15 bases separating them. CDR3 sequence (DNA): TGCGCCAGCAGCTACGATACCCAATTCCATTCACCCCTCCACTTT. Translated, it gives CASSYDTQFHSPLHF.

The chain employs TRBV7-2 and TRBJ2-5, with 8 bases lining up with TRBD2. Per the germline V gene, CDR1 is SGHTA and CDR2 is FQGNSA. With 1 base clipped from V and 2 bases from J, the junction kept 3 bases outside the gene matches. The length of the CDR3 is 15 residues. The CDR3 DNA reads as TGTGCCAGCAGCTTAGTCGGGGGGGGGCAAGAGACCCAGTACTTC. Encoded protein: CASSLVGGGQETQYF.

The CDR3 coding sequence is TGTGCCAGCTCACCACTCTCGACAGGACTAGCGAACACCGGGGAGCTGTTTTTT. Amino acids: CASSPLSTGLANTGELFF. The V gene is TRBV18, the J gene TRBJ2-2, with D possibly matching TRBD2 (7 bases). The CDR3 is 18 amino acids. V lost 1 base to trimming and J lost 0 bases, with 15 bases between them. In germline, CDR1 is KGHSH, CDR2 LQKENI.

The V call is TRBV5-5, the J call TRBJ2-7, with 9 positions matching TRBD1. The germline V gene has CDR1 SGHKS and CDR2 YYEKEE (reference sequence). With V trimmed by 7 bases and J by 0 bases, 8 bases remained unmatched. The CDR3 consists of 15 residues. In DNA, the CDR3 is TGTGCCAGCCACCCTGGGACAGGGACCTCCTACGAGCAGTACTTC. Residues: CASHPGTGTSYEQYF.

This chain links TRBV28 with TRBJ1-2, with D possibly TRBD1 on 5 matching bases. V dropped 5 bases and J dropped 4 bases, with 20 bases sitting between them. The CDR3 is 16 residues long. The germline V gene encodes CDR1 MDHEN and CDR2 SYDVKM. The CDR3 is CASSNRDDRPPYGYTF. CDR3 in DNA: TGTGCCAGCAGTAACCGGGACGACCGGCCGCCCTATGGCTACACCTTC.

The V call is TRBV5-1, the J call TRBJ1-5, with TRBD1 matching over 7 bases. V was pared by 0 bases and J by 5 bases, with 14 bases of the junction left unmatched. The length of the CDR3 is 18 residues. Germline CDR1 SGHRS, CDR2 YFSETQ. The CDR3 region is CASSLEYSGQDYYQPQHF. Here the CDR3 DNA reads TGCGCCAGCAGCTTGGAATACTCCGGACAGGACTATTATCAGCCCCAGCATTTT.

The rearrangement uses TRBV18 and TRBJ2-1, with D perhaps TRBD1 or TRBD2 (5 bases each). This CDR3 comprises 14 residues. V gave up 3 bases and J gave up 7 bases, with 13 bases separating them. CDR1 is KGHSH and CDR2 is LQKENI in the germline V gene. The CDR3 DNA reads as TGTGCCAGCTCACCCCGGGACGTAGAAAATGAGCAGTTCTTC. Translated: CASSPRDVENEQFF.

The count of this clone is one. The V and J genes are TRBV28 and TRBJ2-6; D is uncertain. Germline V gene lookup returns CDR1 MDHEN and CDR2 SYDVKM. V was shortened by 3 bases and J by 2 bases, with 8 bases between the two germline ends. The length of the CDR3 is 15 residues. Here the CDR3 DNA reads TGTGCCAGCAGTTTTGGGTCCGCTGGGGCCAACGTCCTGACTTTC. Translating gives CASSFGSAGANVLTF.

Here the CDR3 DNA reads TGTGCCAGCAGCTTAGCGCAGGGTGTCACTGAAGCTTTCTTT. Translation gives CASSLAQGVTEAFF. The chain links TRBV7-9 to TRBJ1-1, with a tentative D call TRBD1 (5 bases). Looked up from germline, CDR1 is SEHNR and CDR2 is FQNEAQ (reference sequence). There are 14 residues in the CDR3. V dropped 0 bases and J dropped 4 bases, with 9 bases sitting between them.

The chain links TRBV5-1 to TRBJ2-5; 9 positions agree with TRBD1. This CDR3 is built from 18 residues. V shed 6 bases and J 2 bases; nucleotides not matched to a gene: 17. Germline V gene data show CDR1 as SGHRS and CDR2 as YFSETQ. The CDR3 DNA reads as TGCGCCAGCACCATGACAGGGGGAGGAGGTTCGGGTCAAGAGACCCAGTACTTC. This sequence encodes CASTMTGGGGSGQETQYF.

The chain recombines TRBV7-8 with TRBJ2-5; TRBD1 might be the D (7 bases). Trimming left V 0 bases short and J 5 bases short, with 10 bases between. The CDR3 loop spans 14 amino acids. The germline V gene encodes CDR1 SGHVS and CDR2 FQNEAQ. Here the CDR3 DNA reads TGTGCCAGCAGCTTAGCGCCAGGGGGGGAGACCCAGTACTTC. Protein sequence: CASSLAPGGETQYF.